These 18 T cell receptor beta chains were all obtained from the same sample, sequenced in a study of metastatic and nonmetastatic thyroid tumors. Until they underwent thyroid surgery, no patient had received any treatment. TCRdb called clones again from the PCR reads with MiXCR. The data contain approximately 20,000 clones, approximately 16% of them singletons. Specimen: blood. All receptors come from a male donor with papillary thyroid cancer or a benign thyroid nodule (not recorded which). Some clones in this sample may be carry-over from other donors' samples.

This clone was seen repeatedly, ten times or more. The CDR3 here is CASSAGLAFSYEQYF. In DNA, the CDR3 is TGTGCCAGCAGCGCCGGACTAGCGTTCTCCTACGAGCAGTACTTC. The chain has TRBV7-2 and TRBJ2-7, with 9 nucleotides matching TRBD2. The trim removed 5 bases at V and 0 bases at J, leaving 5 bases unmatched. In germline, CDR1 is SGHTA, CDR2 FQGNSA. The CDR3 is 15 amino acids.

This clone has a count of ten or more. The V and J genes are TRBV29-1 and TRBJ2-7, with D tentatively TRBD1 or TRBD2 (6 bases each). The CDR3 totals 17 residues. In germline, CDR1 is SQVTM, CDR2 ANQGSEA. V lost 4 bases to trimming and J lost 1 base, with 23 bases between them. The CDR3 DNA reads as TGCAGCGTTGCGGGTACAGGGACTGGGGCTAGATCCTACGAGCAGTACTTC. This encodes CSVAGTGTGARSYEQYF.

This clone was recorded many times. CDR3 in amino acids: CASAQGGGSYTGELFF. The CDR3 DNA reads as TGCGCCAGCGCCCAGGGTGGGGGATCCTACACCGGGGAGCTGTTTTTT. The V call is TRBV10-1, the J call TRBJ2-2, with D perhaps given as TRBD1 or TRBD2 (5 bases each). The CDR3 consists of 16 residues. V was shortened by 8 bases and J by 3 bases, with 19 bases between the two germline ends. Germline CDR1 and CDR2: WNHNN and SYGVQD (reference sequence).

This clone has at least ten counts. The CDR3, as DNA: TGTGCCAGCAGCGTAGCTAGCGGACAGGGGGCTTCAGGAAACACCATATATTTT. The encoded protein is CASSVASGQGASGNTIYF. This rearrangement joins TRBV9 to TRBJ1-3, with 11 bases matching TRBD1. V was pared by 0 bases and J by 4 bases, with 9 bases of the junction left unmatched. CDR1 is SGDLS and CDR2 is YYNGEE in the germline V gene. The CDR3 has 18 amino acids.

The table lists this clone with many counts. The chain joins TRBV28 to TRBJ1-2, with 9 bases fitting TRBD1. V lost 4 bases, J lost 3 bases, and 3 bases stayed unmatched. Germline-derived CDR1 and CDR2 are MDHEN and SYDVKM. This CDR3 is built from 14 residues. Here the CDR3 DNA reads TGTGCCAGCAGTTCTACAGGGGGCTACTATGGCTACACCTTC. Translating gives CASSSTGGYYGYTF.

This clone was seen ten or more times. The chain couples TRBV6-2 or TRBV6-3 to TRBJ2-1; D is unclear. The ends were cut back, 0 bases at V and 3 bases at J, with 3 bases in the middle. CDR1 is MNHEY and CDR2 is SVGEGT in the germline V gene. This CDR3 contains 13 residues. The CDR3 region is CASSYSLYNEQFF. As DNA, the CDR3 is TGTGCCAGCAGTTACTCTCTCTACAATGAGCAGTTCTTC.

This clone was recorded only once. A junction boundary mismatches the germline segment, possibly from a read error. This chain uses TRBV5-6 with TRBJ1-2; the D is unclear. The CDR3 runs to 13 residues. CDR1 SGHDT and CDR2 YYEEEE come from the germline V gene. Written as DNA, the CDR3 is TGTGCCAGCAGCATCCGGGCGCGCCATGGTTACACCTTC. Protein: CASSIRARHGYTF.

There are many counts of this clone. CDR3 in amino acids: CASSVGSGKTYEQYF. DNA of the CDR3: TGTGCCAGCAGCGTAGGTAGCGGGAAAACCTACGAGCAGTACTTC. The chain recombines TRBV9 with TRBJ2-7; 8 bases are a match to TRBD2. CDR3 length: 15 amino acids. Germline values: CDR1 SGDLS, CDR2 YYNGEE. With 0 bases clipped from V and 2 bases from J, the junction kept 4 bases outside the gene matches.

The rearrangement joins TRBV12-3 or TRBV12-4 to TRBJ2-7; the D is unclear. V was clipped by 1 base and J by 2 bases, with 6 bases between them. The CDR3 covers 13 residues. The chain's CDR3 is CASSLVGPYEQYF. The CDR3, as DNA: TGTGCCAGCAGTTTAGTCGGCCCCTACGAGCAGTACTTC.

J is TRBJ2-1 and V is TRBV13, with 12 bases aligning to TRBD2. CDR1 is PRHDT and CDR2 is FYEKMQ in the germline V gene (reference sequence). The CDR3 contains 15 residues. Trimming cost V 3 bases and J 5 bases; bases outside gene matches: 2. The CDR3 reads CASSLTSGRDNEQFF. The CDR3 coding sequence is TGTGCCAGCAGCTTGACTAGCGGGAGAGACAATGAGCAGTTCTTC.

This clone showed up many times. This chain connects TRBV5-8 to TRBJ2-1; D remains unclear. Germline V gives CDR1 SGHTS, CDR2 YDEGEE. The CDR3 contains 13 residues. Trimming cost V 1 base and J 9 bases, with 11 bases left between them. This CDR3 reads CASSLKSRSEQFF. Written as DNA, the CDR3 is TGTGCCAGCAGCTTGAAGTCGAGGAGTGAGCAGTTCTTC.

This clone was seen ten or more times. This chain joins TRBV10-3 and TRBJ2-7; TRBD2 matches at 8 bases. Germline V lookup: CDR1 ENHRY, CDR2 SYGVKD. Unmatched junction bases numbered 1, after V lost 0 bases and J lost 3 bases. The CDR3 runs 14 residues. Written as DNA, the CDR3 is TGTGCCATCAGTGAGTCAGCGGGGGACTACGAGCAGTACTTC. Residues: CAISESAGDYEQYF.

The chain combines TRBV27 with TRBJ2-1, with 9 bases aligning to TRBD2. The CDR3 has 15 amino acids. Germline CDR1 reads MNHEY; CDR2 reads SMNVEV (reference sequence). With V trimmed by 4 bases and J by 14 bases, 15 bases remained unmatched. CDR3: CASSSTDTGLAGKFF. CDR3 bases: TGTGCCAGCAGTTCAACGGATACGGGGCTAGCGGGGAAGTTCTTC.

This clone has just a few counts. A read error is possible here, since a much larger clone lies one base away. CDR3 bases: TGTGCCAGCACCCCGTTTGGGTTGAAGTTCTTC. Protein sequence: CASTPFGLKFF. V usage is TRBV12-3 or TRBV12-4 and J usage is TRBJ2-1; no definite D call. The CDR3 has 11 residues. V was cut by 7 bases and J by 14 bases, with 15 bases left in between.

The gene calls are TRBV6-1 and TRBJ2-1; D gene ambiguous. The ends were cut back, 5 bases at V and 7 bases at J, with 12 bases in the middle. This CDR3 spans 13 amino acids. Per germline, CDR1 MNHNS and CDR2 SASEGT. For the CDR3, the DNA is TGTGCCAGCAGTCCCGCCCTTGGGAATGAGCAGTTCTTC. Protein sequence: CASSPALGNEQFF.

This clone is medium-sized by share. The chain combines TRBV12-3 or TRBV12-4 with TRBJ2-7, with D maybe TRBD1 (6 bases). V lost 7 bases to trimming and J lost 2 bases, with 15 bases between them. This CDR3 spans 14 amino acids. CDR3 protein: CASTPGTNPYEQYF. The CDR3 nucleotides are TGTGCCAGCACCCCCGGGACAAACCCCTACGAGCAGTACTTC.

This clone was observed at least ten times. V gene TRBV20-1 combines with J gene TRBJ2-7, with 10 bases that match TRBD2. CDR3 length equals 15 residues. With V trimmed by 0 bases and J by 9 bases, 11 bases remained unmatched. In germline, CDR1 is DFQATT, CDR2 SNEGSKA (reference sequence). CDR3 residues: CSARDWLAGDRVQYF. The CDR3 region has the DNA TGCAGTGCTAGAGATTGGCTAGCGGGAGATCGGGTGCAGTACTTC.

This clone was seen at least ten times. The CDR3 DNA follows: TGTGCCAGCAGCCAACGTGAATCTGGAAACACCATATATTTT. It is translated as CASSQRESGNTIYF. V is TRBV3-1 and J is TRBJ1-3; D is ambiguous. Germline assignment: CDR1 LGHDT and CDR2 YNNKEL (reference sequence). CDR3 length equals 14 residues. V lost 2 bases, J lost 1 base, and 6 bases lay in between.